The 21 T cell receptor beta chains given below trace back to one sample, sequenced in a study of cytomegalovirus exposure and HLA in healthy donors. With 60 Vbeta and 13 Jbeta primers, the PCR was carried out. TCRdb's copy holds only in-frame clones and misses some; the assay was immunoSEQ multiplex PCR. Among over 150,000 clones listed, about 82% were seen once. Sequencing was done on a sample of PBMCs. Source of these receptors: a woman aged 50 to 65 in good health and CMV-seropositive.

This clone has a handful of counts. CDR3 in amino acids: CASSLDARGYTF. CDR3 sequence (DNA): TGTGCCAGCAGCTTAGATGCTCGGGGCTACACCTTC. The chain couples TRBV11-2 to TRBJ1-2; unclear D gene. V was cut by 0 bases and J by 8 bases, with 7 bases left in between. From germline, CDR1 is SGHAT and CDR2 FQNNGV. CDR3 length equals 12 residues.

The gene calls are TRBV18 and TRBJ1-2; no reliable D call. CDR1 is KGHSH, CDR2 LQKENI, per germline. The CDR3 totals 15 residues. Trimming shortened V by 6 bases and J by 8 bases, and 22 bases separated the two germline ends. The CDR3 loop reads CASSPTPPGLSGYTF. CDR3 bases: TGTGCCAGCTCGCCGACTCCTCCTGGACTATCCGGCTACACCTTC.

This chain uses TRBV9 with TRBJ2-5, with 13 positions matching TRBD2. Germline V gives CDR1 SGDLS, CDR2 YYNGEE. The CDR3 loop spans 16 amino acids. Trimming cost V 4 bases and J 2 bases; bases outside gene matches: 5. The CDR3, as DNA: TGTGCCAGCAGCTCACTAGCGGGGGGGCGTCAAGAGACCCAGTACTTC. It encodes CASSSLAGGRQETQYF.

This clone was seen only a few times. V is TRBV5-4 and J is TRBJ1-1; D perhaps matches TRBD1 (5 bases). With 0 bases removed from V and 6 bases from J, the gap between germline ends came to 9 bases. Germline V CDR1 and CDR2: SGHNT, YYREEE (reference sequence). CDR3 length: 13 amino acids. In DNA, the CDR3 is TGTGCCAGCAGCTTGGGGGGGAGGGCTGAAGCTTTCTTT. Amino acid sequence: CASSLGGRAEAFF.

This chain joins TRBV29-1 and TRBJ1-5; no reliable D call. Trimming took off 4 bases at V and 3 bases at J, with 10 bases between the two ends. Per germline, CDR1 SQVTM and CDR2 ANQGSEA. This CDR3 region has 13 residues. The CDR3 bases are TGCAGCGTTGGGCAGGCCTTCAATCAGCCCCAGCATTTT. Translation: CSVGQAFNQPQHF.

The genes are TRBV6-1 and TRBJ1-2, with D possibly matching TRBD1 (6 bases). Trimming removed 6 bases from V and 1 base from J, with 12 bases in between. The CDR3 is 14 residues long. Per the germline V gene, CDR1 is MNHNS and CDR2 is SASEGT. CDR3 amino acids: CASRNYRVNYGYTF. Written as DNA, the CDR3 is TGTGCCAGCAGGAATTACAGGGTTAACTATGGCTACACCTTC.

This chain links TRBV6-1 with TRBJ1-6; D gene unclear. Germline values: CDR1 MNHNS, CDR2 SASEGT. Between the trimmed V and J ends, which lost 8 bases and 10 bases, there was a span of 12 bases. The CDR3 loop spans 12 amino acids. The CDR3, as DNA: TGTGCCAGCTCAGACATGTCGTCACCCCTCCACTTT. This translates into CASSDMSSPLHF.

This chain's CDR3 is CASSHRDSGANVLTF. Written as DNA, the CDR3 is TGTGCCAGCAGCCACCGGGACTCTGGGGCCAACGTCCTGACTTTC. The V and J genes are TRBV5-6 and TRBJ2-6; possibly TRBD2 for D (5 bases). CDR1 and CDR2 from the germline V gene are SGHDT and YYEEEE. Trimming took off 4 bases at V and 0 bases at J, with 8 bases between the two ends. The CDR3 length is 15 residues.

CDR3 amino acids: CASSLRGWPYEQYF. Here the CDR3 DNA reads TGTGCCAGCAGCTTACGGGGGTGGCCCTACGAGCAGTACTTC. The chain couples TRBV5-6 to TRBJ2-7; D possibly corresponds to TRBD2 (6 bases). Trimming cost V 2 bases and J 2 bases, with 11 bases left between them. The CDR3 consists of 14 residues. Germline V lookup: CDR1 SGHDT, CDR2 YYEEEE.

This chain links TRBV7-9 with TRBJ1-4; TRBD1 matches 8 bases. Germline lookup yields CDR1 SEHNR and CDR2 FQNEAQ (reference sequence). With 5 bases clipped from V and 7 bases from J, the junction kept 9 bases outside the gene matches. The CDR3 is 15 amino acids. The CDR3: CASSRSGTGGEKLFF. The CDR3 nucleotides read TGTGCCAGCAGCCGTTCCGGGACAGGAGGTGAAAAACTGTTTTTT.

V gene TRBV11-1 combines with J gene TRBJ1-1, with D perhaps matching TRBD1 (6 bases). CDR1 SGHAT and CDR2 FQDESV come from the germline V gene (reference sequence). The CDR3 spans 16 residues. With 2 bases removed from V and 3 bases from J, the gap between germline ends came to 16 bases. CDR3 loop: CASSLTGTRQDTEAFF. CDR3 DNA sequence: TGTGCCAGCAGCTTAACAGGGACCAGGCAGGACACTGAAGCTTTCTTT.

The chain joins TRBV5-4 to TRBJ2-5, with a weak D call TRBD1 (6 bases). CDR1 is SGHNT and CDR2 is YYREEE in the germline V gene (reference sequence). Trimming removed 3 bases from V and 1 base from J, with 13 bases in between. The length of the CDR3 is 15 residues. CDR3 protein: CASSSTGPTQETQYF. CDR3 DNA sequence: TGTGCCAGCAGCTCGACAGGCCCTACCCAAGAGACCCAGTACTTC.

The chain recombines TRBV19 with TRBJ2-7, with TRBD2 matching over 8 bases. J gave up 1 base and V 1 base, and 3 bases lay outside the gene matches. Germline CDR1 LNHDA, CDR2 SQIVND (reference sequence). The CDR3 length is 15 residues. CDR3 in amino acids: CASSIGGGRSYEQYF. The CDR3 region has the DNA TGTGCCAGTAGTATAGGAGGCGGGAGGTCCTACGAGCAGTACTTC.

This clone was seen once. This chain joins TRBV16 and TRBJ2-3; 8 nucleotides align to TRBD1. V was pared by 3 bases and J by 5 bases, with 7 bases of the junction left unmatched. This CDR3 has 15 amino acids. Germline V CDR1 and CDR2: KGHSY, FQNENV. In DNA, the CDR3 is TGTGCCAGCAGCCAGCGGCAGGGGGCCGGAGATACGCAGTATTTT. It encodes CASSQRQGAGDTQYF. Looking up the rest from reference TRBV16 and TRBJ2-3 gives the full variable domain: GEEVAQTPKHLVRGEGQKAKLYCAPIKGHSYVFWYQQVLKNEFKFLISFQNENVFDETGMPKERFSAKCLPNSPCSLEIQATKLEDSAVYFCASSQRQGAGDTQYFGPGTRLTVL.

As for this clone: A junction end diverges from the germline sequence, so it may reflect a read error. V usage is TRBV7-9 and J usage is TRBJ2-7; tentatively, D is TRBD2 (5 bases). CDR1 and CDR2 (germline): SEHNR, FQNEAQ (reference sequence). The CDR3 has 15 residues. The CDR3 is CSSSFGGVKAYEQYF. CDR3 nucleotides: TGTTCCAGCAGCTTTGGAGGTGTAAAGGCCTATGAGCAGTACTTC.

The chain couples TRBV6-5 to TRBJ1-6; 7 bases align to TRBD1. Germline trimming cut 6 bases from V and 7 bases from J; bases unmatched to any gene: 9. CDR1 is MNHEY and CDR2 is SVGAGI in the germline V gene. The CDR3 has 15 residues. The CDR3 nucleotides read TGTGCCAGCAGCAGGACAGGTGGGGTAAATTCACCCCTCCACTTT. Amino acid sequence: CASSRTGGVNSPLHF.

The chain combines TRBV6-1 with TRBJ1-3; TRBD1 matches 7 bases. The trim removed 6 bases at V and 1 base at J, leaving 3 bases unmatched. The CDR3 sequence is 14 residues long. Germline CDR1 reads MNHNS; CDR2 reads SASEGT. The CDR3 coding sequence is TGTGCCAGCAGCGCACAGGGGTCTGGAAACACCATATATTTT. Encoded protein: CASSAQGSGNTIYF.

This sequence joins TRBV27 and TRBJ2-5; 8 nucleotides align to TRBD2. Trimming removed 2 bases from V and 1 base from J; junction bases left unmatched: 9. CDR1 is MNHEY, CDR2 SMNVEV, per germline (reference sequence). The CDR3 length is 17 residues. CDR3 amino acids: CASSLRLAGRSQETQYF. In DNA, the CDR3 is TGTGCCAGCAGTTTAAGGCTAGCGGGCAGATCCCAAGAGACCCAGTACTTC.

This clone was observed a single time. V gene TRBV7-3 combines with J gene TRBJ2-3, with 8 bases lining up with TRBD1. The germline CDR1 and CDR2 sequences are SGHTA and FQGTGA. This CDR3 region has 14 residues. J gave up 3 bases and V 3 bases, and 2 bases lay outside the gene matches. DNA for the CDR3: TGTGCCAGCAGCTTGGACAGGGCGACAGATACGCAGTATTTT. Protein: CASSLDRATDTQYF. Combining the CDR3 with reference TRBV7-3 and TRBJ2-3 gives the whole variable domain GAGVSQTPSNKVTEKGKYVELRCDPISGHTALYWYRQSLGQGPEFLIYFQGTGAADDSGLPNDRFFAVRPEGSVSTLKIQRTERGDSAVYLCASSLDRATDTQYFGPGTRLTVL.

This clone was counted a single time. The chain recombines TRBV28 with TRBJ2-1; D is unresolved. The V and J ends lost 4 bases and 7 bases respectively, with 5 bases between them. This CDR3 has 11 residues. Looked up from germline, CDR1 is MDHEN and CDR2 is SYDVKM. This chain's CDR3 is CASSYYNEQFF. The DNA for the CDR3 is TGTGCCAGCAGTTACTATAATGAGCAGTTCTTC.

This chain connects TRBV28 to TRBJ1-2; D not certain. Per germline, CDR1 MDHEN and CDR2 SYDVKM. CDR3 length: 13 amino acids. V gave up 2 bases and J gave up 3 bases, with 7 bases separating them. In DNA, the CDR3 is TGTGCCAGCAGTTTAGGCGGCCACTATGGCTACACCTTC. It translates to CASSLGGHYGYTF.